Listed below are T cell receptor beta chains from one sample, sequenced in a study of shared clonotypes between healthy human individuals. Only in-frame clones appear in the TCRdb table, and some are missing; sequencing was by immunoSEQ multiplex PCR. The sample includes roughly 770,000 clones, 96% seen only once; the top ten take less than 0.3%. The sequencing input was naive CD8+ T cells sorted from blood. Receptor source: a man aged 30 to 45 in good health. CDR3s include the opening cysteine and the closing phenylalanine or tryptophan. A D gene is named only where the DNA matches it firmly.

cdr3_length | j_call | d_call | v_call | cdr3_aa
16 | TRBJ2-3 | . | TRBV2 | CASSEIFASSTDTQYF
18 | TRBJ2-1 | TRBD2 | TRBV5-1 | CASSSLMGAVAGGPGQFF
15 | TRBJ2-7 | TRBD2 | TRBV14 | CASRASGRALSEQYF
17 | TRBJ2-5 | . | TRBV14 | CASSPPGQGRWWETQYF
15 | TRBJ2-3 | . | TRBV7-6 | CASSPTGRNGDTQYF
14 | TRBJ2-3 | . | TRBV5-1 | CASSLVPGTDTQYF
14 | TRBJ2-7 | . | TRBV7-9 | CASSLSLRDYEQYF
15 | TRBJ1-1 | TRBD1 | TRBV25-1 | CASSELGQQNTEAFF
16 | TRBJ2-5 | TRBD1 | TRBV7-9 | CASSPRTGVSQETQYF
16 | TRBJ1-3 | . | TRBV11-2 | CASSLVFGGSGNTIYF
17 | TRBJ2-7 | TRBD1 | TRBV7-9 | CASSPGTEQIRTYEQYF
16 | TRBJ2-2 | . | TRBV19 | CASSIVGGAYTGELFF
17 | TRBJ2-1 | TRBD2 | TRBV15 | CATSRDERTSGSNEQFF
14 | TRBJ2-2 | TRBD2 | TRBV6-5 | CASGWTSPPGELFF
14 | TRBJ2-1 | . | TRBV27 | CASSLVGSYNEQFF
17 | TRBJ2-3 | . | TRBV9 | CASSAYIGALRTDTQYF
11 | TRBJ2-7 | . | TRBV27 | CASSSLYEQYF
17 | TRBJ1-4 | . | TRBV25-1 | CASSGRDSSHRGEKLFF
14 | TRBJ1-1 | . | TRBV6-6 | CASSHTGGGSEAFF
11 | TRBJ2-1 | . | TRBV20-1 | CSARDSYEQFF
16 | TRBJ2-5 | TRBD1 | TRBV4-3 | CASSQEPGQEQETQYF
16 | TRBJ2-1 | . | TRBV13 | CASSLIGDGSYNEQFF
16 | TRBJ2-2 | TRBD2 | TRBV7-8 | CASSSRGRALTGELFF
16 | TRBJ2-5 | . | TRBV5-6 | CASSLDVVAEQETQYF
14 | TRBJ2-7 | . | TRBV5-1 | CASSLVVGSYEQYF
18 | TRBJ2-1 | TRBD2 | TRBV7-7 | CASSLGVSGKSSYNEQFF
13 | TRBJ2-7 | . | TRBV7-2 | CASRAGTDYEQYF
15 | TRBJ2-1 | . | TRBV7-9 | CASSPTPIADNEQFF
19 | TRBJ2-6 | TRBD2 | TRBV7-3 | CASSLTPGLALSGANVLTF
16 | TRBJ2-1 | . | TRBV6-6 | CASSYSVQIPYNEQFF
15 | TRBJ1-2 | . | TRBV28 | CASSFVRPSRDGYTF
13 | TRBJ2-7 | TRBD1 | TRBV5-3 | CAGRGQGCYEQYF
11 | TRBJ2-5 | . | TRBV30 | CAWSDGETQYF
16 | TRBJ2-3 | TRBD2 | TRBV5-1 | CASSLKVAGGADTQYF
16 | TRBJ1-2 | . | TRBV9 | CASSGTWDKQGGGYTF
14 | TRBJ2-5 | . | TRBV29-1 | CSGRGTLRQETQYF
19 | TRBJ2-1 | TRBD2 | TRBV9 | CASSVIGGGTSPSYNEQFF
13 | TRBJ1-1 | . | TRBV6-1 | CASSELIQTEAFF
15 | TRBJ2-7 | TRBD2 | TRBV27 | CASSPYAGLAGEQYF
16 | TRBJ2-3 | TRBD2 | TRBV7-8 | CASSLANGRAIDTQYF
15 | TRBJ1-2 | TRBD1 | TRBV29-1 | CSAPTVGQGNYGYTF
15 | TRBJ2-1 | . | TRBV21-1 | CASSQSAVAMNEQFF
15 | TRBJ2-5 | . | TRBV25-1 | CASSELIGQQETQYF
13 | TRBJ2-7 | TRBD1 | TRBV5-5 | CASSMTGGYEQYF
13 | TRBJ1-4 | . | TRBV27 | CASSFATREKLFF
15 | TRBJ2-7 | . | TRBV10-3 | CAISEGQDRTYEQYF
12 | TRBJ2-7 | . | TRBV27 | CASSAGPYEQYF
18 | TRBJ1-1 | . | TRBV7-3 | CASSLKGPQGSANTEAFF
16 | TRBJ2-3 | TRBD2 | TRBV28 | CASSSRTSGEGDTQYF
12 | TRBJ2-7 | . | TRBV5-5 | CASSPRALGQYF
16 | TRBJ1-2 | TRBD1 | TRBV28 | CASSLSRDRVGGGYTF
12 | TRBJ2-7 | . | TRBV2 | CASTGRLGEQYF
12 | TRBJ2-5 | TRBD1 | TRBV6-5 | CASQTGEETQYF
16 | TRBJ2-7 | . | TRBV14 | CASSQDGASALSEQYF
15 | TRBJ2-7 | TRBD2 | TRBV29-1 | CSVGPGRLSSYEQYF